The clone carrying this T cell receptor beta chain was detected many times. TCRdb independently ran MiXCR on the RT-PCR reads; one entry per CDR3 protein. The sample includes roughly 940,000 distinct CDR3 sequences, approximately 19% of them seen just once. The sample originates from a study of patients and donors after allogeneic stem cell transplantation. The sample comprised blood, either unsorted or a sorted T cell fraction (not recorded which). The clonotype originates from a human donor who was either an allogeneic HSCT recipient or a stem cell or donor lymphocyte infusion donor (not recorded which). It is not recorded whose cells these are; they may come from a transplant donor.

Here the CDR3 reads CASSSGTPNQPQHF. The DNA of the CDR3 is TGTGCCAGCAGCTCCGGGACCCCCAATCAGCCCCAGCATTTT. The genes are TRBV12-3 or TRBV12-4 and TRBJ1-5, with D possibly TRBD1 on 5 matching bases. The ends were cut back, 6 bases at V and 3 bases at J, with 12 bases in the middle. The CDR3 is 14 residues long.